This T cell receptor beta chain was captured by sequencing in a study of prognosis after radiotherapy for stage I lung cancer. The sample holds one count of this clonotype. A much larger clonotype is one base distant, so this may be a read error. Genomic DNA was the source, and TCR beta CDR3 was amplified from it by two-round multiplex PCR. Each TRBV and TRBJ gene had its own primer in the first PCR round. TCRdb ran MiXCR on the multiplex PCR reads and lists one entry per CDR3 protein. The table shows fewer than 40,000 distinct CDR3 sequences, with nearly 35% occurring only once. The TCR was taken from a donor over 45 with non-small cell lung cancer. Sequenced material: PBMCs, taken before or after stereotactic body radiation therapy (not recorded which).

The CDR3 sequence is CASSPPSTRYEQYF. In DNA form, the CDR3 reads TGTGCCAGCTCCCCACCGTCTACGCGATACGAGCAGTACTTC. V and J are TRBV18 and TRBJ2-7; D is uncertain. The CDR3 runs 14 residues. The germline CDR1 and CDR2 sequences are KGHSH and LQKENI.